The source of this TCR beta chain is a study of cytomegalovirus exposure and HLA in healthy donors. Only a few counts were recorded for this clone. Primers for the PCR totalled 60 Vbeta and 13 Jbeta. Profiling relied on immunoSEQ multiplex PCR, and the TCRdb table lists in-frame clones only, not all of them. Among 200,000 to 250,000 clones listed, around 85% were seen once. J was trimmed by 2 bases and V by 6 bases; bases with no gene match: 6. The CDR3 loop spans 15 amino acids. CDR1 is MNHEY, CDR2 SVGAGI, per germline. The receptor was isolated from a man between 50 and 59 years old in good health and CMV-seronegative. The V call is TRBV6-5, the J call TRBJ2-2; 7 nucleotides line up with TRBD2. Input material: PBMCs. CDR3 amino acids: CASRPPGLNTGELFF. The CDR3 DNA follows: TGTGCCAGCAGACCCCCGGGACTAAACACCGGGGAGCTGTTTTTT.